These T cell receptor beta chains were read from a single sample in a study of beta chain features in type 1 diabetes. The data were produced by immunoSEQ multiplex PCR, yet TCRdb's version contains in-frame clones alone and is incomplete. The sample includes some 350,000 clones, roughly 14% of them seen just once. Sequences were obtained from naive CD4+ T cells from blood. Receptor source: a woman under 30 with type 1 diabetes. The CDR3 runs from the conserved cysteine through the conserved F or W. D genes are given only for firm matches. Size is omitted from some rows. Given values are once, few, many or a class for expanded clones.

>-|TRBJ1-1|-|TRBV7-6
TGTGCCAGCAGCTTAATTGAGGGGAACACTGAAGCTTTCTTT
CASSLIEGNTEAFF
>-|TRBJ1-2|-|TRBV30
TGTGCCTGGAGTAAAGGTGGGGGGGGCTACACCTTC
CAWSKGGGGYTF
>-|TRBJ1-2|-|TRBV11-2
TGTGCCAGCAGCTCCGAGGGCTATGGCTACACCTTC
CASSSEGYGYTF
>-|TRBJ1-1|-|TRBV10-3
TGTGCCATCGGGGACACTGGGGCTTTCTTT
CAIGDTGAFF
>few|TRBJ2-5|TRBD1|TRBV25-1
TGTGCCAGCAGTGAATATGAGACAGGGTCGAAGGAGACCCAGTACTTC
CASSEYETGSKETQYF
>-|TRBJ2-3|-|TRBV27
TGTGCCAGCAGTCCCCGGGTAGTAGCTTTGAATACGCAGTATTTT
CASSPRVVALNTQYF
>-|TRBJ2-5|TRBD1|TRBV5-1
TGCGCCAGCAGCTTGCGGGCAGGGGGCCAAGAGACCCAGTACTTC
CASSLRAGGQETQYF
>-|TRBJ1-1|-|TRBV30
TGTGCCTGGAGTCCGCAGGGTGAGGCCACTGAAGCTTTCTTT
CAWSPQGEATEAFF
>few|TRBJ2-3|TRBD1|TRBV5-1
TGCGCCAGCAGCCTCCCCGGGACAGGGGGCCGCACAGATACGCAGTATTTT
CASSLPGTGGRTDTQYF
>-|TRBJ2-1|-|TRBV10-3
TGTGCCATCATGAGGAACAATGAGCAGTTCTTC
CAIMRNNEQFF
>-|TRBJ2-3|-|TRBV29-1
TGCAGCGTAACAGGCAGGCCGTACACAGATACGCAGTATTTT
CSVTGRPYTDTQYF
>-|TRBJ1-5|TRBD1|TRBV19
TGTGCCAGTAGTCCAATCCCTGACAGGGCAAATCAGCCCCAGCATTTT
CASSPIPDRANQPQHF
>few|TRBJ2-2|-|TRBV10-3
TGTGCCATCAGTGGGCGGGCTGACACCGGGGAGCTGTTTTTT
CAISGRADTGELFF
>few|TRBJ2-1|-|TRBV4-3
TGCGCCAGCAGCCCTACAGGGTCCAGGTCCTACAATGAGCAGTTCTTC
CASSPTGSRSYNEQFF
>-|TRBJ1-5|-|TRBV18
TGTGCCAGCTCATCGGTCCTGACAGGCTATCAGCCCCAGCATTTT
CASSSVLTGYQPQHF
>-|TRBJ2-1|TRBD2|TRBV5-1
TGCGCCAGCAGCTTGGCGGGACTAGCGGCTTACAATGAGCAGTTCTTC
CASSLAGLAAYNEQFF
>few|TRBJ2-1|TRBD2|TRBV2
TGTGCCAGCAGCCGACTAGCTAGTTACAATGAGCAGTTCTTC
CASSRLASYNEQFF
>few|TRBJ2-7|-|TRBV21-1
TGTGCCAGCAGCAAAAAACGGGGTAGCTCCTACGAGCAGTACTTC
CASSKKRGSSYEQYF
>few|TRBJ1-1|TRBD1|TRBV9
TGTGCCAGCAGCGCATACCCACAGGGGCAGGCTTTCTTT
CASSAYPQGQAFF
>-|TRBJ2-1|TRBD2|TRBV7-2
TGTGCCAGCAGCCCCCCCGGGCTAGCGGACAATGAGCAGTTCTTC
CASSPPGLADNEQFF
>few|TRBJ2-7|-|TRBV5-1
TGCGCCAGCAGCTTGGGGGCAGGGGCCACCTACGAGCAGTACTTC
CASSLGAGATYEQYF
>-|TRBJ2-5|TRBD2|TRBV5-1
TGCGCCAGCAGCAATAGCGGGAGTGTCCAAGAGACCCAGTACTTC
CASSNSGSVQETQYF
>-|TRBJ1-5|-|TRBV18
TGTGCCAGCTCACCATTAGATGCCAATCAGCCCCAGCATTTT
CASSPLDANQPQHF
>few|TRBJ1-2|-|TRBV2
TGTGCCAGCAGCCGCGGGACGACTAGCTATGGCTACACCTTC
CASSRGTTSYGYTF